The 3 T cell receptor beta chains listed next were all sequenced from one sample in a study of shared clonotypes between healthy human individuals. Measured with immunoSEQ multiplex PCR; TCRdb has only the in-frame clones, and not every one. The sample carries 550,000 to 800,000 clones, approximately 79% recorded once. The sequenced material came from memory CD4+ T cells sorted from blood. The sample's subset: CD45RA-negative fraction. These receptors were obtained from a woman aged 30 to 39 in good health.

As for this clone: This sample also contains other DNA sequences that code for the same CDR3. The J gene is TRBJ2-1, the V gene TRBV29-1; the D gene is possibly TRBD2 (5 bases). Germline assignment: CDR1 SQVTM and CDR2 ANQGSEA. Trimming left V 4 bases short and J 6 bases short, with 10 bases between. The CDR3 totals 12 residues. CDR3 protein: CSVAPSGNEQFF. CDR3 in DNA: TGCAGCGTTGCCCCCAGCGGCAATGAGCAGTTCTTC.

The V call is TRBV11-1, the J call TRBJ2-7; D is possibly TRBD2 (6 bases). V was cut by 1 base and J by 4 bases, with 17 bases left in between. The CDR3 extends over 16 amino acids. Germline V gene sequence: CDR1 SGHAT, CDR2 FQDESV (reference sequence). The DNA of the CDR3 is TGTGCCAGCAGCTTAGGTAGCGGCCGAATATTTTACGAGCAGTACTTC. It is translated as CASSLGSGRIFYEQYF. Using reference TRBV11-1 and TRBJ2-7 for the parts outside the CDR3, the full variable domain is EAEVAQSPRYKITEKSQAVAFWCDPISGHATLYWYRQILGQGPELLVQFQDESVVDDSQLPKDRFSAERLKGVDSTLKIQPAELGDSAMYLCASSLGSGRIFYEQYFGPGTRLTVT.

The genes are TRBV13 and TRBJ2-3; D is uncertain. V was shortened by 2 bases and J by 9 bases, with 12 bases between the two germline ends. CDR1 and CDR2 (germline): PRHDT, FYEKMQ (reference sequence). The CDR3 consists of 13 residues. The DNA for the CDR3 is TGTGCCAGCAGCTTACGTACCGGGCGGACGCAGTATTTT. Residues: CASSLRTGRTQYF. Filled out from reference TRBV13 and TRBJ2-3, the complete variable domain reads AAGVIQSPRHLIKEKRETATLKCYPIPRHDTVYWYQQGPGQDPQFLISFYEKMQSDKGSIPDRFSAQQFSDYHSELNMSSLELGDSALYFCASSLRTGRTQYFGPGTRLTVL.